These T cell receptor beta chains were read from a single sample in a study of identical twins. TCRdb called the 5' RACE reads again in MiXCR, with one record for every CDR3 protein. Found here are fewer than 800,000 distinct CDR3 sequences, about 7.6% of them singletons; the top ten hold around 1.6%. These records were also assigned to another study, of yellow fever vaccine responses in identical twins.

Sequencing was done on a sample of PBMCs. These receptors were taken from a young woman in good health. Both conserved end residues are trimmed from each CDR3. The D gene is left open where the match is weak.

v_gene: TRBV24-1
d_gene: NA
CDR3aa: ATSERFKETQY

v_gene: TRBV29-1
d_gene: TRBD2
CDR3aa: SARDTGGSYEQY

v_gene: TRBV5-1
d_gene: TRBD1
CDR3aa: ASSGGQGVNTEAF

v_gene: TRBV6-1
d_gene: TRBD2
CDR3aa: ATGLAGVLIYNEQF

v_gene: TRBV2
d_gene: NA
CDR3aa: ASSSEPKNIQY

v_gene: TRBV4-2
d_gene: TRBD2
CDR3aa: ASSQEKGTNTDTQY

v_gene: TRBV6-1
d_gene: TRBD1
CDR3aa: ASRGGVTGGQEAF

v_gene: TRBV12-3/TRBV12-4
d_gene: TRBD2
CDR3aa: ASTPTGGLRETQY

v_gene: TRBV3-1
d_gene: TRBD1
CDR3aa: ASSPVGQGGTEAF

v_gene: TRBV6-5
d_gene: NA
CDR3aa: ASSYQGRDEQF

v_gene: TRBV24-1
d_gene: NA
CDR3aa: ATSDSGTGKETQY

v_gene: TRBV7-8
d_gene: TRBD2
CDR3aa: ASSPPGLAYNEQF

v_gene: TRBV3-1
d_gene: NA
CDR3aa: ASSQGPNQPQH

v_gene: TRBV11-2
d_gene: NA
CDR3aa: ASSLIFVDSGANVLT

v_gene: TRBV6-5
d_gene: NA
CDR3aa: ASRRRAEAF

v_gene: TRBV28
d_gene: NA
CDR3aa: ASIRTAAYNEQF

v_gene: TRBV10-3
d_gene: TRBD2
CDR3aa: AISPWGRDYQETQY

v_gene: TRBV20-1
d_gene: NA
CDR3aa: SASPTSNSPLH

v_gene: TRBV7-2
d_gene: TRBD2
CDR3aa: ASSLGGLVLYNEQF

v_gene: TRBV20-1
d_gene: TRBD1
CDR3aa: SASGTGGPNTEAF

v_gene: TRBV4-1
d_gene: NA
CDR3aa: ASSQVTGDSSGNTIY

v_gene: TRBV15
d_gene: NA
CDR3aa: ATSPGSGNEQF

v_gene: TRBV12-3/TRBV12-4
d_gene: NA
CDR3aa: ASSPAGGGYTEAF

v_gene: TRBV5-5
d_gene: TRBD1
CDR3aa: ASSSSGQEYNEQF

v_gene: TRBV10-3
d_gene: TRBD2
CDR3aa: AISPTGLAGGHSSYNEQF

v_gene: TRBV28
d_gene: TRBD2
CDR3aa: ASTAAGGRAGELF

v_gene: TRBV6-5
d_gene: NA
CDR3aa: ASSYSRSRLGNEQF

v_gene: TRBV27
d_gene: NA
CDR3aa: ASSLSSQGDTQY

v_gene: TRBV27
d_gene: NA
CDR3aa: ASSPHVAIEETQY

v_gene: TRBV28
d_gene: TRBD2
CDR3aa: ASTGGMGKTGELF

v_gene: TRBV12-3/TRBV12-4
d_gene: NA
CDR3aa: ASSLQGSKAGANVLT

v_gene: TRBV10-3
d_gene: NA
CDR3aa: AISGLVAGELF

v_gene: TRBV12-3/TRBV12-4
d_gene: NA
CDR3aa: ASSFARDTDTQY

v_gene: TRBV5-1
d_gene: NA
CDR3aa: ASRPWGIEAGRIGDHDGEQF

v_gene: TRBV7-8
d_gene: NA
CDR3aa: ASSQGPDSPLH

v_gene: TRBV5-1
d_gene: TRBD2
CDR3aa: ASSFLAGELNEQF

v_gene: TRBV9
d_gene: NA
CDR3aa: ASSVEGGNPTDTQY

v_gene: TRBV14
d_gene: NA
CDR3aa: ASSRATLSSYNEQF

v_gene: TRBV20-1
d_gene: TRBD2
CDR3aa: SASPVAGAYTQY

v_gene: TRBV27
d_gene: NA
CDR3aa: ASSSGLGGETQY

v_gene: TRBV3-1
d_gene: TRBD2
CDR3aa: ASSQAGGRGKNIQY